These T cell receptor beta chains were read from a single sample in a study of T cell changes during pregnancy in multiple sclerosis. Measured with immunoSEQ multiplex PCR; TCRdb has only the in-frame clones, and not every one. Of about 43,000 clones listed, roughly 93% are singletons. Sample: PBMCs (not recorded whether the cells were cultured). Receptors originate from a female donor with multiple sclerosis, enrolled in a pregnancy study. The CDR3 runs from the conserved cysteine through the conserved F or W. A D gene is named only where the DNA matches it firmly. Expanded clones get a size class; other rows say once, few or many, or leave the size out.

v_call: TRBV11-2
j_call: TRBJ2-4
d_call: -
clone_size: -
cdr3_length: 14
cdr3_nt: TGTGCCAGCAGCTCGAGCCGGGGGCAAAACATTCAGTACTTC
cdr3_aa: CASSSSRGQNIQYF

v_call: TRBV30
j_call: TRBJ1-2
d_call: TRBD1
clone_size: -
cdr3_length: 13
cdr3_nt: TGTGCCTGCCGGGACAGGGCGGGCTATGGCTACACCTTC
cdr3_aa: CACRDRAGYGYTF

v_call: TRBV2
j_call: TRBJ1-4
d_call: -
clone_size: -
cdr3_length: 13
cdr3_nt: TGTGCCAGCAGGGTGCTCACTAATGAAAAACTGTTTTTT
cdr3_aa: CASRVLTNEKLFF

v_call: TRBV9
j_call: TRBJ2-7
d_call: TRBD2
clone_size: -
cdr3_length: 15
cdr3_nt: TGTGCCAGCAACCCAGGGACTAGCGGAAACTACGAGCAGTACTTC
cdr3_aa: CASNPGTSGNYEQYF

v_call: TRBV9
j_call: TRBJ1-1
d_call: -
clone_size: -
cdr3_length: 14
cdr3_nt: TGTGCCAGCAGCGATCTCGGGACGGCCGATGAAGCTTTCTTT
cdr3_aa: CASSDLGTADEAFF

v_call: TRBV9
j_call: TRBJ2-7
d_call: TRBD1
clone_size: once
cdr3_length: 15
cdr3_nt: TGTGCCAGCAGCGCCCGGGACAGGGGGCCCTACGAGCAGTACTTC
cdr3_aa: CASSARDRGPYEQYF

v_call: TRBV5-1
j_call: TRBJ1-4
d_call: -
clone_size: -
cdr3_length: 13
cdr3_nt: TGCGCCAGCAGCTTGCAGGGAGGAGAAAAACTGTTTTTT
cdr3_aa: CASSLQGGEKLFF

v_call: TRBV18
j_call: TRBJ2-7
d_call: TRBD1
clone_size: -
cdr3_length: 19
cdr3_nt: TGTGCCAGCTCACCCATCCTCTCGATATCGGGACAGGGGACGTACGAGCAGTACTTC
cdr3_aa: CASSPILSISGQGTYEQYF

v_call: TRBV4-1
j_call: TRBJ1-1
d_call: -
clone_size: -
cdr3_length: 15
cdr3_nt: TGCGCCAGCAGCCCCTGGGCCACTTTGAACACTGAAGCTTTCTTT
cdr3_aa: CASSPWATLNTEAFF

v_call: TRBV7-9
j_call: TRBJ2-2
d_call: -
clone_size: -
cdr3_length: 15
cdr3_nt: TGTGCCAGCAGCTTAGGGGGGCTGTACACCGGGGAGCTGTTTTTT
cdr3_aa: CASSLGGLYTGELFF

v_call: TRBV15
j_call: TRBJ2-1
d_call: TRBD2
clone_size: -
cdr3_length: 15
cdr3_nt: TGTGCCACCAGCAGACCCGGGACTAGCGTGAATGAGCAGTTCTTC
cdr3_aa: CATSRPGTSVNEQFF

v_call: TRBV2
j_call: TRBJ2-5
d_call: -
clone_size: few
cdr3_length: 15
cdr3_nt: TGTGCCAGCAGTCCTCAAGGGACTCCCCAAGAGACCCAGTACTTC
cdr3_aa: CASSPQGTPQETQYF

v_call: TRBV7-9
j_call: TRBJ2-6
d_call: -
clone_size: -
cdr3_length: 18
cdr3_nt: TGTGCCAGCAGCTTAAGTTTCAGGGATACCTTTGGGGCCAACGTCCTGACTTTC
cdr3_aa: CASSLSFRDTFGANVLTF

v_call: TRBV28
j_call: TRBJ2-7
d_call: -
clone_size: once
cdr3_length: 14
cdr3_nt: TGTGCCAGCAGTAAACTAACCGCGACCTACGAGCAGTACTTC
cdr3_aa: CASSKLTATYEQYF

v_call: TRBV6-5
j_call: TRBJ1-2
d_call: -
clone_size: -
cdr3_length: 15
cdr3_nt: TGTGCCAGCAGGCAGACCGGGGGACGGAACTATGGCTACACCTTC
cdr3_aa: CASRQTGGRNYGYTF

v_call: TRBV19
j_call: TRBJ1-2
d_call: -
clone_size: -
cdr3_length: 16
cdr3_nt: TGTGCCAGTAGTCGGTATATAGGAAATGGTAACTATGGCTACACCTTC
cdr3_aa: CASSRYIGNGNYGYTF

v_call: TRBV5-3
j_call: TRBJ2-1
d_call: TRBD2
clone_size: once
cdr3_length: 17
cdr3_nt: TGTGCCAGAAGCTTAGTCTGTCGCAGCGGGAGGGGCAATGAGCAGTTCTTC
cdr3_aa: CARSLVCRSGRGNEQFF

v_call: TRBV5-1
j_call: TRBJ2-7
d_call: -
clone_size: -
cdr3_length: 13
cdr3_nt: TGCGCCAGCAGCTTGGACCCAGCCTACGAGCAGTACTTC
cdr3_aa: CASSLDPAYEQYF

v_call: TRBV2
j_call: TRBJ2-1
d_call: -
clone_size: -
cdr3_length: 15
cdr3_nt: TGTGCCAGCAGTGAAGGGCCTCCCTCCTACAATGAGCAGTTCTTC
cdr3_aa: CASSEGPPSYNEQFF

v_call: TRBV6-1
j_call: TRBJ2-7
d_call: TRBD1
clone_size: -
cdr3_length: 15
cdr3_nt: TGTGCCAGCAGTCCTGGGACAGGGACCTACTACGAGCAGTACTTC
cdr3_aa: CASSPGTGTYYEQYF

v_call: TRBV5-5
j_call: TRBJ1-3
d_call: -
clone_size: -
cdr3_length: 16
cdr3_nt: TGTGCCAGCAGCTTGGCTAGGGGGAGCTCTGGAAACACCATATATTTT
cdr3_aa: CASSLARGSSGNTIYF

v_call: TRBV11-2
j_call: TRBJ1-1
d_call: TRBD1
clone_size: -
cdr3_length: 17
cdr3_nt: TGTGCCAGCAGCACCCCGGACAGGCCCTCAAACGGGAATGAAGCTTTCTTT
cdr3_aa: CASSTPDRPSNGNEAFF

v_call: TRBV5-1
j_call: TRBJ2-1
d_call: -
clone_size: -
cdr3_length: 14
cdr3_nt: TGCGCCAGCAGCTTAAGGACGGGCGGGAATGAGCAGTTCTTC
cdr3_aa: CASSLRTGGNEQFF

v_call: TRBV7-2
j_call: TRBJ2-5
d_call: -
clone_size: -
cdr3_length: 15
cdr3_nt: TGTGCCAGCAGTACCTTAGGGGGAGGGTTGGAGACCCAGTACTTC
cdr3_aa: CASSTLGGGLETQYF